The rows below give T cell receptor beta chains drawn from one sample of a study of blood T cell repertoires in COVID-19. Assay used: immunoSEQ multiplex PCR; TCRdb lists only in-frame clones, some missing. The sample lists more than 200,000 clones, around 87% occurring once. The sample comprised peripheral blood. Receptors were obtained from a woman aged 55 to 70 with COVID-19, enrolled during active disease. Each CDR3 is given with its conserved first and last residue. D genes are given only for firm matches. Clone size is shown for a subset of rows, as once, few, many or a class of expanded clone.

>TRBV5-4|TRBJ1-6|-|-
TGTGCCAGCAGCTTGGACAGGTCAAGCTCCTATAATTCACCCCTCCACTTT
CASSLDRSSSYNSPLHF
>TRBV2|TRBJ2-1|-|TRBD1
TGTGCCAGCAGTGCGGGGACAGGCCGCCATGAGCAGTTCTTC
CASSAGTGRHEQFF
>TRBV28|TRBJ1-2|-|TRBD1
TGTGCCAGCAGTTTAGGAACTAGGGGGCCCCGGGGTTATGGCTACACCTTC
CASSLGTRGPRGYGYTF
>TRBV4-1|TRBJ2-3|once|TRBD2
TGCGCCAGCAGCCTTACCGGGACTAGTGTCAGCACAGATACGCAGTATTTT
CASSLTGTSVSTDTQYF
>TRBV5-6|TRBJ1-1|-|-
TGTGCCAGCAGCTCGCCTCGGGGGGGCCAAGCTTTCTTT
CASSSPRGGQAFF
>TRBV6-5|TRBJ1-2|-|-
TGTGCCAGTAGCAGGGGACGGGGCTATGGCTACACCTTC
CASSRGRGYGYTF
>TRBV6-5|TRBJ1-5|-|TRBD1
TGTGCCAGCAGTCCCTCTACAGGGGGCGATCAGCCCCAGCATTTT
CASSPSTGGDQPQHF
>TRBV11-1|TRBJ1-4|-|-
TGTGCCAGCAGCTCCCACGCAGGAGGAGAAAATGAAAAACTGTTTTTT
CASSSHAGGENEKLFF
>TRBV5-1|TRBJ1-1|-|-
TGCGCCAGCAGCCACCCTAAAGGGGAGAACACTGAAGCTTTCTTT
CASSHPKGENTEAFF
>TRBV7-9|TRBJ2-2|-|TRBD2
TGTGCCAGCAGCCCAAGACTAGCGGGAGAACGTTACACCGGGGAGCTGTTTTTT
CASSPRLAGERYTGELFF
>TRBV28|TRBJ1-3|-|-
TGTGCCAGCAGCGAAAACTGGGGCAGGGCTGGAAACACCATATATTTT
CASSENWGRAGNTIYF
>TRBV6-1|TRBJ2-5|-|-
TGTGCCAGCAGTGAAGGTCGCCTCCGGGGGACCCAGTACTTC
CASSEGRLRGTQYF
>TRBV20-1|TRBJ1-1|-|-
TGCAGTGCTAAAAGACAGCATGAAGCTTTCTTT
CSAKRQHEAFF
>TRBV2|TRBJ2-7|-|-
TGTGCCAGCAGTGAAGATAGGGCAGGGCTCTACGAGCAGTACTTC
CASSEDRAGLYEQYF
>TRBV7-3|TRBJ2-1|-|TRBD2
TGTGCCAGCAGCTCCCTAGCGGGTTCCTACAATGAGCAGTTCTTC
CASSSLAGSYNEQFF
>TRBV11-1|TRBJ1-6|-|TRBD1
TGTGCCAGCAGCTTACGAGGGGGCCCTAATTCACCCCTCCACTTT
CASSLRGGPNSPLHF
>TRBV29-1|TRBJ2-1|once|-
TGCAGCGTTGTTTGGGTGACAGTCCACCACTACAATGAGCAGTTCTTC
CSVVWVTVHHYNEQFF
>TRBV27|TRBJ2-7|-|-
TGTGCCAGCAGTTTAGAATGGACTAAGTCCTACGAGCAGTACTTC
CASSLEWTKSYEQYF
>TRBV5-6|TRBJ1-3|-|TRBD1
TGTGCCAGCAGCCCCGACAGGGTTGGAAACACCATATATTTT
CASSPDRVGNTIYF
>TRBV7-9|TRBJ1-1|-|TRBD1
TGTGCCAGCAGCCGGGCAGGGGGCTATCAGAACACTGAAGCTTTCTTT
CASSRAGGYQNTEAFF
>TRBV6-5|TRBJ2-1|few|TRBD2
TGTGCCAGCAGAGAGAGAGCGGGAGAAGGGGGAGAGCAGTTCTTC
CASRERAGEGGEQFF
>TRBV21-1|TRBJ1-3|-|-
TGTGCCAGCAGCAAAGCGCCGCGGCCGTCTGCCGTCGGATTTAACCCCTCTGGAAACACCATATATTTT
CASSKAPRPSAVGFNPSGNTIYF
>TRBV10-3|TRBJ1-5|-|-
TGTGCCATCAAAGGGGAGGGGGGGGATCAGCCCCAGCATTTT
CAIKGEGGDQPQHF
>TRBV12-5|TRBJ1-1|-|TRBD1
TGTGCTAGTGGTTTGCTACGGACAGGGAGGGACACTGAAGCTTTCTTT
CASGLLRTGRDTEAFF
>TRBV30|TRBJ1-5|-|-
TGTGCCTGGAGCCCGATGCAGGGAGGGGTTCAGCCCCAGCATTTT
CAWSPMQGGVQPQHF
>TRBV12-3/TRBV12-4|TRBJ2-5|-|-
TGTGCCAGCACAGGGGCGGCCGGGGAGACCCAGTACTTC
CASTGAAGETQYF
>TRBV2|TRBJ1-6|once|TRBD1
TGTGCCAGCAGTGCCGGGACAGGAAATTCACCCCTCCACTTT
CASSAGTGNSPLHF
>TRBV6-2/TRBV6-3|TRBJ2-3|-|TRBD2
TGTGCCAGCAGCCCCCCGACTAGCGAGTCCGACACAGATACGCAGTATTTT
CASSPPTSESDTDTQYF
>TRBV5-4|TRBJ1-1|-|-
TGTGCCAGCAGCTTGGGCTTGAGAGCCATGAACACTGAAGCTTTCTTT
CASSLGLRAMNTEAFF
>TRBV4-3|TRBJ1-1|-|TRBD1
TGCGCCAGCAGCCAAGGGTTCAGGGGGCCTGAAGCTTTCTTT
CASSQGFRGPEAFF
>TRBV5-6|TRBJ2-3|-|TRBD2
TGTGCCAGCAGCTTGGGAGTTAGCGGGAGCGCGCAGTATTTT
CASSLGVSGSAQYF
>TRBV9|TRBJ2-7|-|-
TGTGCCAGCAGCGAACAGGATTTCTCCTACGAGCAGTACTTC
CASSEQDFSYEQYF
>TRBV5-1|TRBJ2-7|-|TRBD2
TGCGCCAGCAGCGGGAGGGGACTAGCGGGCTACGAGCAGTACTTC
CASSGRGLAGYEQYF
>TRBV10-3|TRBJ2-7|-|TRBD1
TGTGCCATCAGTCCGACTCGGACAGGGGAGTACGAGCAGTACTTC
CAISPTRTGEYEQYF
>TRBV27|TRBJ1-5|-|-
TGTGCCAGCAGTTCCCTCCGACTTAGCAATCAGCCCCAGCATTTT
CASSSLRLSNQPQHF
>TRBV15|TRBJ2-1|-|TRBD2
TGTGCCACCAGCGTGAGCGGGAGCTGGGGCTACAATGAGCAGTTCTTC
CATSVSGSWGYNEQFF
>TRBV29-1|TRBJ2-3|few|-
TGCAGCGTAGGGGGGACAGCGGATACGCAGTATTTT
CSVGGTADTQYF
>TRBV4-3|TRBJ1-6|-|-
TGCGCCAGCAGCCAAGCCGGCTATAATTCACCCCTCCACTTT
CASSQAGYNSPLHF
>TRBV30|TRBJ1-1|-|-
TGTGCCTTCCGACAGATTGAAGCTTTCTTT
CAFRQIEAFF
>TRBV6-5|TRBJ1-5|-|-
TGTGCCAGCAGTACGGGCGACAGTTATCAGCCCCAGCATTTT
CASSTGDSYQPQHF
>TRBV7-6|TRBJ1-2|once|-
TGTGCCAGCAGCTTAGCTCAGGACAGAAACTATGGCTACACCTTC
CASSLAQDRNYGYTF
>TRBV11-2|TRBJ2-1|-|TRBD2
TGTGCCAGCAGCTCCGGGACTAGCGGGATGGCCTACAATGAGCAGTTCTTC
CASSSGTSGMAYNEQFF
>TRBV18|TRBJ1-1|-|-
TGTGCCAGCTCACCACTTCAGTTGAACACTGAAGCTTTCTTT
CASSPLQLNTEAFF
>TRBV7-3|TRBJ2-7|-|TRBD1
TGTGCCAGCAGCTCCGGGACAGGGGGCAGCGAGCAGTACTTC
CASSSGTGGSEQYF
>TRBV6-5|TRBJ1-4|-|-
TGTGCCAGCAGTTACTCGATGACAGACGATGAAAAACTGTTTTTT
CASSYSMTDDEKLFF
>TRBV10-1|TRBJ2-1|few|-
TGCGCCAGCAGTGAGTCGAGCGAGGGAGGCAATGAGCAGTTCTTC
CASSESSEGGNEQFF
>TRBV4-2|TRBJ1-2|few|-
TGTGCCAGCAGCCAGGAGGCGGGGGGAAGGGTCAGGGGCTATGGCTACACCTTC
CASSQEAGGRVRGYGYTF
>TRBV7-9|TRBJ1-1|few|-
TGTGCCAGCAGCTTAGCGTTCAGGATGAGTGAAGCTTTCTTT
CASSLAFRMSEAFF
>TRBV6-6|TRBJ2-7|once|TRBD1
TGTGCCACAAAGACAGGGGGCTACGAGCAGTACTTC
CATKTGGYEQYF
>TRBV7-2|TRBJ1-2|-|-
TGTGCCAGCAGTTGGGGGGGCCTTAACTATGGCTACACCTTC
CASSWGGLNYGYTF
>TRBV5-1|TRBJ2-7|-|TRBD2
TGCGCCAGCAGCGGCACCGGGACTAGCGGGCTATACGAGCAGTACTTC
CASSGTGTSGLYEQYF
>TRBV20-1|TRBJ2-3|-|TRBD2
TGCAGTGCTAGTCTAGCGGGAGTGGCAGATACGCAGTATTTT
CSASLAGVADTQYF
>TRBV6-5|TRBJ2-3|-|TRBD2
TGTGCCAGCAGCAACAGCGGGAGTATGCCAGATACGCAGTATTTT
CASSNSGSMPDTQYF
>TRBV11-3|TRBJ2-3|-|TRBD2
TGTGCCAGCAGCTCCGCGGGAGACCTATCAGATACGCAGTATTTT
CASSSAGDLSDTQYF
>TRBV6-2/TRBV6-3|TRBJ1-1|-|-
TGTGCCAGCAGTTACCCGAGCCAACCGAAGAACACTGAAGCTTTCTTT
CASSYPSQPKNTEAFF
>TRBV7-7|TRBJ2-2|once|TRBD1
TGTGCCAGCAGCAGGGACAGGGGTGACACCGGGGAGCTGTTTTTT
CASSRDRGDTGELFF
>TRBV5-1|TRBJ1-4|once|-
TGCGCCAGCAGCTTGGGGGTCCAGGGGCCGGATGAAAAACTGTTTTTT
CASSLGVQGPDEKLFF